Described below is a single T cell receptor (beta chain) sequence and its context. There is no known antigen for this receptor. No much larger clone is present one base from it, and per-base qualities are unavailable. From the cysteine through the phenylalanine, the CDR3 covers 14 amino acids. Only the CDR3 DNA is retained, 42 bases long and in frame from the first base. A distance of 13 bases separates the germline ends of V and J, which lose 4 bases and 6 bases respectively. CDR1 MGHRA and CDR2 YSYEKL were looked up in the germline V gene. The data originate from a study of shared clonotypes between healthy human individuals (TCRdb year 2020). Some background on the complete study: The cohort comprised a couple of women and a few men aged 18 to 49 years. For each donor, CD4 naive and CD4 memory were each run on three plates, CD8 naive on two plates, and CD8 memory on one plate. Each donor's leukapheresis produced roughly between roughly 0.9 and 8.9 billion PBMCs. Libraries were prepared and TCR repertoires were sequenced by different laboratories using diverse techniques, in order to increase sequencing depth and limit assay-specific biases. Blood TCR repertoires of four to six healthy adults were deeply sequenced to estimate repertoire size and the extent of clonotype sharing between individuals.

The research as a whole found: Sharing across a handful of donors was observed for 4.5% to 6.5% of naive CD4, about 4% of naive CD8, over 2% of memory CD4, and less than 0.45% of memory CD8 clonotypes. Only blood was sampled, and tissue TCR repertoires likely differ from those in blood. Based on pairwise subsampling, the degree of clonotype sharing among donors was expected to be affected by sequencing depth. Larger estimated clonotype richness was generally found for naive subsets than for memory subsets. Clonotypes shared by all four sorted-subset donors showed higher generation probabilities than non-shared clonotypes. Because the study included only a small number of donors, the genetic and exposure-history diversity represented was limited. Even with the large sequencing depth, rarefaction of the sorted-subset datasets indicated that sequencing was incomplete.

The donors were healthy, HIV-negative adults who had no recently reported acute infections or vaccinations. Every donor was a Caucasian adult living in Nashville, Tennessee, USA. CD4+ T cells were enriched through magnetic negative selection, after which naive cells were positively selected on CD45RA and the remaining negative fraction served as the memory subset. Blood was collected by leukapheresis, and PBMCs were isolated by Ficoll-Histopaque density gradient centrifugation and then cryopreserved in liquid nitrogen vapor phase. Analytical flow cytometry was used to check the purity and quantity of every magnetically sorted T cell population. Each sorted fraction had its genomic DNA isolated and then quantified by UV absorbance on a Nanodrop 2000c. Using the deep immunoSEQ assay, TCR CDR3 regions were amplified from genomic DNA by multiplex PCR. Extracted genomic DNA from each cell subset was distributed evenly across all wells of several immunoSEQ 96-well plates, and each plate was treated as a replicate. For sorted subsets, roughly 0.2 ug genomic DNA, equal to about 30,000 T cell genomes, was loaded into each replicate PCR. Purified libraries were quantified with a Qubit 3.0 fluorometer, sized on a Bioanalyzer 2100, and re-quantified with the KAPA Library Quantification kit. Each immunoSEQ 96-well plate was sequenced on its own single-read 150-cycle Illumina NextSeq 550 flow cell. Concerning the study's data processing: Because the immunoSEQ output included only junctional sequences and no quality scores, the filtering could not be the same as the filtering used for full-length reads. Sequences were annotated with PyIR, a Python wrapper for IgBLAST v1.9, using IMGT germline references to assign V/J genes and CDR3. Reads with weak V/J assignments (E-value above 1e-6), missing CDR3, stop codons, out-of-frame junctions, or ambiguous translated residues were removed. V3J clonotypes were defined as sequences sharing the same inferred V gene, J gene, and CDR3 amino acid sequence. Percentage overlap between repertoires was calculated by dividing the number of shared unique clonotypes by the size of the smaller repertoire. Repertoire richness was assessed with RTK rarefaction, the Chao1 estimator, and Recon v2.1 estimates of unobserved clonotypes. Generation probabilities were computed with OLGA for all TCRbeta clonotypes obtained by the gDNA method from several donors. TCRdb mirrors the immuneACCESS table, restricted to in-frame sequences. Some clones are absent from its copies; in checked studies, under half trace to an unresolved V gene, and the reason for the others is unknown. That table is the source of V, J and clone size, and D and trimming were worked out from the DNA. Here the sample has 2 million to 2.5 million clones; 92% occur a single time. The ten largest account for 0.3% to 0.4% of the sample.

The sequence came from a man younger than 35 in good health. Some clones in this sample may be carry-over from other donors' samples. Rearrangement joined TRBV4-1 to TRBJ1-5; a tentative D call is TRBD1 (6 bases match). Specimen: naive CD4+ T cells from PBMCs. The sample's cell subset or site label, in plain terms: CD45RA+ positively selected. The CDR3 region reads CASSRGPVGQPQHF. The DNA sequence reads TGCGCCAGCAGCCGGGGGCCAGTAGGTCAGCCCCAGCATTTT.